The sequence of this T cell receptor (beta chain) was determined in a study of vaccination and CD4 T cells after COVID-19. With the Oncomine TCR Beta short-read assay, DNA from cultured CD4+ T cells was sequenced. Using its own MiXCR run on the PCR reads, TCRdb lists one record per CDR3 protein. The top ten hold about 9.3% of the sample, which has under 15,000 distinct CDR3 sequences, 60% to 80% seen once. Treatment denoted: roughly 11-day PBMC culture with coronavirus spike peptide pools or control peptides (ViraFEST assay). Concerning this clonotype itself: Its antigen is unknown.

Sample: CD4+ T cells from blood, cultured in vitro. The receptor was derived from a human donor who had recovered from COVID-19.

The CDR3 region is CASQGGPYGYTF. The CDR3 DNA is TGTGCCAGCCAAGGGGGTCCCTATGGCTACACCTTC. The gene calls are TRBV21-1 and TRBJ1-2; the table's D gene call, TRBD1, was not cross checked with the DNA. TRBV21-1 is a documented pseudogene. The CDR3 runs to 12 residues.